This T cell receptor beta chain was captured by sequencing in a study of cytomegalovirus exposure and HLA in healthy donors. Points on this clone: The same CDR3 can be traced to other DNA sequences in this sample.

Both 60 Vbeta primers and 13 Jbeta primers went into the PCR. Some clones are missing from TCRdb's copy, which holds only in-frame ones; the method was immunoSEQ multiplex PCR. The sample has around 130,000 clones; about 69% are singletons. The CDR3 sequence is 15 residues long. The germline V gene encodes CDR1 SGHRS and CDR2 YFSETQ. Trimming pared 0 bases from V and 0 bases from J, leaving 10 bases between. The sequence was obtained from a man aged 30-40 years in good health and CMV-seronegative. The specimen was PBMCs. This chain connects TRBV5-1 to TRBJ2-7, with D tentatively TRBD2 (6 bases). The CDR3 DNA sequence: TGCGCCAGCAGCTTGGGCGGGACGAGCTCCTACGAGCAGTACTTC. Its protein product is CASSLGGTSSYEQYF.